The entry below gives a single T cell receptor beta chain sequence along with its context. This clonotype appeared many times. Its antigen specificity is not known. No clone much larger than this one lies a single base away; base qualities are absent. The data were taken from a study of blood T cells in healthy people across ages (dated by TCRdb to the mid-2010s). About the full investigation: Template switching captured roughly one uniquely barcoded TCR beta cDNA molecule per two T cells in model experiments. The study measured age-related changes in TCR beta repertoire diversity using deep sequencing normalized with unique cDNA molecular identifiers. To avoid experimental bias, donors of different ages were randomly spread across the sequencing lanes. The donors were divided into four age groups: young (average around 15 years), middle-aged (around 37), aged (approximately 62) and long-lived (about 90). The study analyzed two additional independent replicas of 1 million unique cDNA reads from the same blood draw for two donors, one aged 18 to 30 and one aged 80 or older. Here is what the overall study found, with its caveats: Compared with the aged group, more naive CD4+ T cells, fewer expanded clones and increased TCR diversity were shown by the long-lived group, suggesting age selection. Donor CMV infection status was unknown, potentially confounding age-related changes in expanded clonotypes. Estimates of total diversity based on one million sequenced T cells were considered lower bounds and underestimates. Observed TCR beta diversity correlated strongly with the percentage of naive T cells measured by flow cytometry. Since profiling was done on bulk unsorted PBMCs, naive and antigen-experienced compartments could not be conclusively compared. Observed TCR beta diversity per million T cells fell roughly linearly with age, and a significant reduction was already apparent by age about 36.

Systemically healthy Caucasian individuals from Russia, 39 in total and aged roughly 6 to 90 years, were included as donors. Each donor gave about 10 milliliters of peripheral blood, drawn into EDTA-treated Vacutainer tubes. Ficoll-Paque density-gradient centrifugation was used to isolate PBMCs, with at least 6.5 million per sample. Total RNA, at least 6 micrograms per sample, was extracted from PBMCs with Trizol reagent. Naive CD45RAhigh/CD27high T cell percentages were measured by flow cytometry on a PBMC aliquot from every donor. Cut back by 5 bases and 0 bases, the V and J ends lie 8 bases apart. Its CDR3 holds 15 amino acids, cysteine through phenylalanine. Only the CDR3 DNA is retained, 45 bases long and in frame from the first base. From the germline V gene, CDR1 is MDHEN and CDR2 is SYDVKM. The library was prepared using 5' RACE. Sequencing was performed on an Illumina HiSeq 2500. A second PCR of 7 to 11 cycles was performed with a sample-barcoded 5' primer and a J-beta primer mix. Each TCR beta cDNA molecule received a unique molecular identifier from a template-switch 5' adaptor carrying 12 random nucleotides. Each sample yielded at least 2.5 million CDR3-containing paired-end reads. The Mint cDNA synthesis kit, primed by a TRBC-specific oligonucleotide, was used to synthesize first-strand cDNA from all RNA. Following uracil-DNA glycosylase treatment, a first 18-cycle PCR with universal primers M1SS and BC2_uni_R was performed on all cDNA. For the original study's pipeline: For normalization, 1 million high-quality reads were randomly selected from each sample, with every read carrying a distinct molecular identifier. Reads with shared molecular identifiers were discarded instead of being binned into consensus sequences. MiTCR, with a Q25 quality threshold and the strictest error-elimination algorithm, was used for CDR3 identification, clonotype clustering and error correction. A nonparametric unseen species model with Euler transformation was used to estimate lower-bound total TCR beta diversity. The raw public reads went through TCRdb reprocessing: fastp at Q25, MiXCR clone calling, in-frame beta chains kept. Identical CDR3 protein sequences are pooled into one entry, listed with their most common genes and DNA. In this record, the V and J calls reflect TCRdb's handling and not the investigators' own analysis. This sample gives 1.5 million to 2 million distinct CDR3 sequences in total; 28% of them show up just once. Around 7.7% of the sample is held by the ten biggest clonotypes.

Sequencing was carried out using blood. The sequence was collected from a woman in her thirties in good health. The sequence is built from TRBV28 and TRBJ2-6, with no confidently assigned D gene. The nucleotide sequence reads TGTGCCAGCAGTACGACTCTCTCTGGGGCCAACGTCCTGACTTTC. Its coded protein is CASSTTLSGANVLTF.